One and the same sample provided the 20 T cell receptor beta chains below, sequenced in a study of neurological immune-mediated disorders. TCRdb re-called the 5' RACE reads with MiXCR, one entry per CDR3 protein. The sample lists approximately 82,000 distinct CDR3 sequences, under 15% occurring once. Regarding time point: longitudinal time-point 2. The sequenced sample consisted of PBMCs. The receptor source for this set is a female donor with HTLV-1-associated myelopathy (HAM/TSP).

J is TRBJ2-7 and V is TRBV7-9, with TRBD1 identical over 9 bases. V lost 1 base and J lost 2; bases outside the gene matches: 3. Germline CDR1 reads SEHNR; CDR2 reads FQNEAQ (reference sequence). CDR3 length equals 15 residues. CDR3 bases: TGTGCCAGCAGCTTAGTGGGACAGGGTACCTACGAGCAGTACTTC. Translated, it gives CASSLVGQGTYEQYF.

This clonotype was seen at least ten times. The chain recombines TRBV6-1 with TRBJ2-5; D remains ambiguous. Germline loops: CDR1 MNHNS, CDR2 SASEGT. The CDR3 length is 10 residues. Trimming shortened V by 6 bases and J by 1 base, and 0 bases separated the two germline ends. CDR3 in amino acids: CASSQETQYF. The CDR3 DNA follows: TGTGCCAGCAGCCAAGAGACCCAGTACTTC.

The V call is TRBV11-2, the J call TRBJ2-5; D tentatively reads TRBD1 or TRBD2 (5 bases each). V was shortened by 3 bases and J by 5 bases, with 10 bases between the two germline ends. The CDR3 loop spans 13 amino acids. The germline V gene has CDR1 SGHAT and CDR2 FQNNGV. Here the CDR3 reads CASSFGAGETQYF. The CDR3 nucleotides are TGTGCCAGCAGCTTCGGGGCAGGGGAGACCCAGTACTTC.

This clonotype appeared many times. This chain joins TRBV28 and TRBJ2-1, with D tentatively TRBD1 (5 bases). Trimming left V 6 bases short and J 0 bases short, with 12 bases between. CDR1 and CDR2 from the germline V gene are MDHEN and SYDVKM. The length of the CDR3 is 15 residues. The CDR3 bases are TGTGCCAGCAGGGTGGGGCCGCTCTCCTACAATGAGCAGTTCTTC. It specifies CASRVGPLSYNEQFF.

This clonotype appeared a few times. The chain is built from TRBV20-1 and TRBJ2-3; D may match TRBD1 or TRBD2 (5 bases each). The CDR3 has 14 amino acids. V lost 2 bases, J lost 4 bases, and 13 bases lay in between. CDR1 is DFQATT, CDR2 SNEGSKA, per germline (reference sequence). The CDR3 bases are TGCAGTGCTAGACCCAATGTGGGGGCAGATACGCAGTATTTT. It yields the protein CSARPNVGADTQYF.

This clonotype was recorded at least ten times. The V call is TRBV5-1, the J call TRBJ1-1; D is possibly TRBD1 (6 bases). The germline gives CDR1 SGHRS, CDR2 YFSETQ. Trimming pared 0 bases from V and 7 bases from J, leaving 13 bases between. This CDR3 is 14 amino acids long. The CDR3 sequence is CASSLDGGRLEAFF. CDR3 DNA sequence: TGCGCCAGCAGCTTGGACGGGGGCAGACTTGAAGCTTTCTTT.

The chain joins TRBV5-1 to TRBJ2-2, with D possibly TRBD2 on 6 matching bases. V dropped 3 bases and J dropped 6 bases, with 12 bases sitting between them. There are 14 residues in the CDR3. Germline assignment: CDR1 SGHRS and CDR2 YFSETQ. CDR3 amino acids: CASSSAGTPGELFF. CDR3 nucleotides: TGCGCCAGCAGCTCGGCGGGGACGCCCGGGGAGCTGTTTTTT.

Details on this clonotype: Mismatch with germline at one junction end may stem from a read error. V and J are TRBV14 and TRBJ2-7; no reliable D call. The length of the CDR3 is 14 residues. Per germline, CDR1 SGHDN and CDR2 FVKESK. CDR3 region: CASSQGDGTYEHYF. CDR3 DNA: TGTGCCAGCAGCCAAGGAGACGGTACCTACGAGCACTACTTC.

This chain joins TRBV12-3 or TRBV12-4 and TRBJ2-7; 11 bases fit TRBD2. The V gene end was trimmed by 5 bases and the J gene end by 6 bases; junction bases not matched to a gene: 24. The CDR3 runs to 20 residues. The DNA for the CDR3 is TGTGCCAGCAGTCGTCTCCCTAGCGGGGGGAGGTTGCTCAACTGCGGCGAGCAGTACTTC. Protein sequence: CASSRLPSGGRLLNCGEQYF.

This clonotype was seen ten or more times. Written as DNA, the CDR3 is TGTGCCAGCAGCTCGGGACAGGGCCAGGCCCAGTACTTC. Translated, it gives CASSSGQGQAQYF. The genes are TRBV7-2 and TRBJ2-5; 9 bases match TRBD1. Germline V gene data show CDR1 as SGHTA and CDR2 as FQGNSA. The CDR3 covers 13 residues. Germline trimming cut 4 bases from V and 9 bases from J; bases unmatched to any gene: 6.

This clonotype occurred many times. J is TRBJ2-3 and V is TRBV5-1; perhaps TRBD2 as D (6 bases). CDR1 SGHRS and CDR2 YFSETQ come from the germline V gene. V dropped 0 bases and J dropped 2 bases, with 16 bases sitting between them. The CDR3 totals 17 residues. The CDR3 DNA follows: TGCGCCAGCAGCTTGGATTTGGGGGGAACTATCACAGATACGCAGTATTTT. It translates to CASSLDLGGTITDTQYF.

Many counts were recorded for this clonotype. The chain employs TRBV5-5 and TRBJ2-3; 7 bases align to TRBD2. Germline loops: CDR1 SGHKS, CDR2 YYEKEE (reference sequence). The CDR3 consists of 14 residues. Trimming cost V 1 base and J 6 bases; bases outside gene matches: 5. CDR3 amino acids: CASSLISGEDTQYF. The CDR3 coding sequence is TGTGCCAGCAGCTTGATCAGCGGGGAGGATACGCAGTATTTT. Together with reference TRBV5-5 and TRBJ2-3, the CDR3 gives the full variable domain: DAGVTQSPTHLIKTRGQQVTLRCSPISGHKSVSWYQQVLGQGPQFIFQYYEKEERGRGNFPDRFSARQFPNYSSELNVNALLLGDSALYLCASSLISGEDTQYFGPGTRLTVL.

On this clonotype: Relative to the germline gene, one junction end is altered; a read error may explain this. The chain has TRBV4-1 and TRBJ2-3; D unresolved. In germline, CDR1 is MGHRA, CDR2 YSYEKL. This CDR3 has 16 residues. CDR3 nucleotides: TGCGCCAGCAGCCAAGATCCGGGTGACGTCACATATACGCAGTATTTT. Residues: CASSQDPGDVTYTQYF.

In this sample, this clonotype turned up many times. The V call is TRBV10-3, the J call TRBJ2-3, with 7 bases identical to TRBD1. Germline V gene data show CDR1 as ENHRY and CDR2 as SYGVKD. V was clipped by 6 bases and J by 2 bases; unmatched bases: 2. This CDR3 spans 13 amino acids. CDR3 DNA: TGTGCCATCAGGGGACAGTCCACAGATACGCAGTATTTT. It specifies CAIRGQSTDTQYF.

The chain carries TRBV6-1 and TRBJ2-7; possible D gene TRBD2, 6 bases. V was clipped by 7 bases and J by 0 bases, with 13 bases between them. The CDR3 consists of 14 residues. Germline V CDR1 and CDR2: MNHNS, SASEGT. CDR3 sequence (DNA): TGTGCCAGCATGGAGAGGACTAACTCCTACGAGCAGTACTTC. It translates to CASMERTNSYEQYF.

This clonotype was found many times. This chain uses TRBV15 with TRBJ1-4; tentatively, D is TRBD1 (5 bases). Germline V CDR1 and CDR2: LNHNV, YYDKDF (reference sequence). Trimming took 5 bases from V and 8 from J, leaving 15 bases between them. CDR3 size: 14 residues. The CDR3 here is CATSGNVGGEKLFF. The CDR3 nucleotides are TGTGCCACCAGCGGGAATGTCGGGGGGGAAAAACTGTTTTTT.

This clonotype has ten or more counts. This rearrangement joins TRBV7-9 to TRBJ1-5; D is undetermined. With 0 bases removed from V and 2 bases from J, the gap between germline ends came to 11 bases. Germline lookup yields CDR1 SEHNR and CDR2 FQNEAQ (reference sequence). The CDR3 has 16 amino acids. The CDR3 nucleotides read TGTGCCAGCAGCTTAGCGAAGGGAACGGGCAATCAGCCCCAGCATTTT. It is translated as CASSLAKGTGNQPQHF.

This clonotype was seen a handful of times. V is TRBV29-1 and J is TRBJ2-1, with TRBD2 matching 10 bases. The CDR3 totals 15 residues. Losses at the gene ends were 4 bases for V and 4 bases for J; bases not matched to a gene: 7. Germline CDR1 and CDR2: SQVTM and ANQGSEA. CDR3 sequence: CSVGKGLAAYNEQFF. CDR3 DNA: TGCAGCGTTGGGAAAGGACTAGCGGCTTACAATGAGCAGTTCTTC.

In this sample, this clonotype turned up many times. An end of the junction does not agree with germline; a read error may underlie this. The chain joins TRBV5-1 to TRBJ2-7; D may correspond to TRBD1 or TRBD2 (6 bases each). The germline gives CDR1 SGHRS, CDR2 YFSETQ. This CDR3 spans 21 amino acids. This chain's CDR3 is CVSSLEGGRFVSRESSYEQYF. CDR3 bases: TGCGTCAGCAGCTTAGAGGGGGGCAGGTTCGTCTCACGAGAGAGCTCCTACGAGCAGTACTTC.

This clonotype was found many times. The V call is TRBV7-2, the J call TRBJ2-1; TRBD2 agrees at 8 bases. Germline CDR1 is SGHTA and CDR2 is FQGNSA. The trim removed 5 bases at V and 8 bases at J, leaving 11 bases unmatched. This CDR3 spans 15 amino acids. The CDR3 DNA follows: TGTGCCAGCAGCGGGGCTGGCGGGGGGCTCGATGAGCAGTTCTTC. This sequence encodes CASSGAGGGLDEQFF.